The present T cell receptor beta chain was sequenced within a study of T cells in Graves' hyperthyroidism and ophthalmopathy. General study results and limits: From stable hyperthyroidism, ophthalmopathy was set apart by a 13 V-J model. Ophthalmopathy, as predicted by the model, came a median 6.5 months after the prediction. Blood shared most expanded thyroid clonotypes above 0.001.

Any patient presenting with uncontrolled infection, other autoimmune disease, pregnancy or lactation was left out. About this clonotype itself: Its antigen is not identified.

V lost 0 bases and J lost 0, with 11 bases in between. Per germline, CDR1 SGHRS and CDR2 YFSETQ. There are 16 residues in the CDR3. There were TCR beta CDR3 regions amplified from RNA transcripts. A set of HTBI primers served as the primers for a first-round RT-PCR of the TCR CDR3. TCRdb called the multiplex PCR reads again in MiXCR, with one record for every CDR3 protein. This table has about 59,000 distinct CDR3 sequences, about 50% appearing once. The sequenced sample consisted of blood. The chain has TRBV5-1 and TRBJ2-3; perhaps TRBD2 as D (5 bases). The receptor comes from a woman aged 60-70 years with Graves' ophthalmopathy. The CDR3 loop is CASSLVAGGSTDTQYF. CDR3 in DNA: TGCGCCAGCAGCTTGGTTGCGGGCGGTAGCACAGATACGCAGTATTTT.